This T cell receptor (beta chain) was obtained from a study of T-cell reconstitution after alpha-beta-depleted transplantation in children. Study conclusions and caveats: One year after transplant, T-cell counts and diversity came mostly from newly produced T cells. At around two months after transplant, the alpha-beta T cells were reportedly derived from several hundred expanded clones that came from non-depleted graft cells. The high TCRbeta diversity at day 60 in some patients came from surviving recipient T cells and thymic progenitors.

V was cut by 0 bases and J by 4 bases, with 10 bases left in between. Germline CDR1 SGHAT, CDR2 FQNNGV. This CDR3 comprises 15 residues. A library of TCRbeta sequences, prepared with unique molecular identifiers, was generated. Each CDR3 protein is one row after TCRdb ran MiXCR on the PCR reads. Counted here are 500,000 to 750,000 distinct CDR3 sequences, over 20% occurring once; the ten biggest clones make up just over 35%. In this sample, this clonotype turned up a few times. Its antigen remains unknown. V usage is TRBV11-2 and J usage is TRBJ2-1; possibly TRBD2 for D (6 bases). The origin of this receptor is a boy less than two years old with Wiskott-Aldrich syndrome, due to receive a stem cell transplant. This sample comprised PBMCs, obtained before TCRalphabeta/CD19-depleted stem cell transplant. The CDR3 loop reads CASSLDGAGYNEQFF. The CDR3 DNA reads as TGTGCCAGCAGCTTAGATGGGGCGGGGTACAATGAGCAGTTCTTC.